The clone carrying this TCR beta chain has only a few counts. Its specificity is not known. The sample originates from a study of identical twins. cDNA molecules carried unique molecular identifiers, and template switching added a universal primer site. MiXCR, run by TCRdb on the 5' RACE reads, gives a single entry per CDR3 protein. Of 450,000 or so distinct CDR3 sequences detected, over 11% appear once; the ten largest clones hold more than 0.8%. Study-level results: Fewer insertions marked abundant cord blood beta clonotypes; young adult naive trended weakly, memory not at all.

The same sample was also used in a study of yellow fever vaccine responses in identical twins. In that study: Reportedly, the T cell response mounted by twins to vaccine seemed partly convergent, partly personalized.

This TCR derives from a woman aged 18 to 35 in good health. Sequencing input: CD4+ T cells sorted from blood.

The CDR3 DNA reads TGTGCCAGCAGCGTCATGGGACTAGCGGGGGGGCAAGAGACCCAGTACTTC. It codes for CASSVMGLAGGQETQYF. This chain connects TRBV9 to TRBJ2-5, with TRBD2 identical over 16 bases. The V gene end was trimmed by 2 bases and the J gene end by 2 bases; junction bases not matched to a gene: 3. The CDR3 contains 17 residues. Germline CDR1 and CDR2: SGDLS and YYNGEE.